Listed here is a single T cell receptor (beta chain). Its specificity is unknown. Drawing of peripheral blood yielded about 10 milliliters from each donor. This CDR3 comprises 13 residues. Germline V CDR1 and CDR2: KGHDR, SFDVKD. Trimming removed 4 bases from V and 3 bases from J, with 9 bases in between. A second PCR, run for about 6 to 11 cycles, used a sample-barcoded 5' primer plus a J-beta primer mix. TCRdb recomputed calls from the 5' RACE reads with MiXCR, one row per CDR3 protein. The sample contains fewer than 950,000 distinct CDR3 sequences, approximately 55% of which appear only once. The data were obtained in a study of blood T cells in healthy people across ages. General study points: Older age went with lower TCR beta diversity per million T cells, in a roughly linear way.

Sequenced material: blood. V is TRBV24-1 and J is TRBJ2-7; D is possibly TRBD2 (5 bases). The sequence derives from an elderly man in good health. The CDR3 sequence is CATSEPGNYEQYF. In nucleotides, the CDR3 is TGTGCCACCAGTGAGCCCGGGAACTACGAGCAGTACTTC.